The 20 T cell receptor beta chains presented below share a single source sample, sequenced in a study of blood T cells in healthy people across ages. The second PCR ran roughly 6 to 11 cycles with a sample-barcoded 5' primer and J-beta primers. Each CDR3 protein is one row after TCRdb ran MiXCR on the 5' RACE reads. This table holds 800,000 to 950,000 distinct CDR3 sequences, 25% to 35% found once. The data also belong to a second study, concerning T cells of mothers and their children.

Material for sequencing was blood. The receptor source for this set is a woman between 40 and 55 years old in good health.

This clonotype was counted a single time. The chain combines TRBV3-1 with TRBJ2-4; TRBD1 or TRBD2 may be the D gene (5 bases each). Germline V CDR1 and CDR2: LGHDT, YNNKEL (reference sequence). The V end was cut by 9 bases, the J end by 0 bases, with 15 bases between. The CDR3 is 15 residues long. The CDR3 bases are TGTGCCAGTAGGGGCTCGGGAATAGCCAAAAACATTCAGTACTTC. It specifies CASRGSGIAKNIQYF.

This clonotype came up many times. The rearrangement uses TRBV7-3 and TRBJ2-3; tentative D call: TRBD2 (6 bases). V lost 3 bases, J lost 0 bases, and 10 bases lay in between. This CDR3 has 15 residues. CDR1 and CDR2 from the germline V gene are SGHTA and FQGTGA. CDR3 region: CASSLERASTDTQYF. CDR3 nucleotide sequence: TGTGCCAGCAGCTTGGAGCGGGCTAGCACAGATACGCAGTATTTT.

The chain uses TRBV11-2 and TRBJ1-5; D ambiguous. The germline gives CDR1 SGHAT, CDR2 FQNNGV. V was clipped by 3 bases and J by 3 bases, with 6 bases between them. The CDR3 length is 13 residues. Here the CDR3 reads CASSFGINQPQHF. CDR3 nucleotide sequence: TGTGCCAGCAGCTTTGGAATCAATCAGCCCCAGCATTTT.

This clonotype was detected once. The chain carries TRBV12-3 or TRBV12-4 and TRBJ1-6; D unclear. V lost 0 bases and J 15 bases, leaving 15 bases between the germline ends. This CDR3 spans 14 amino acids. CDR3 nucleotide sequence: TGTGCCAGCAGTTTAGCGGAGGCAGCGGACTTCCTCCACTTT. It encodes CASSLAEAADFLHF.

This clonotype appeared a few times. The chain joins TRBV21-1 to TRBJ2-7; TRBD1 is the table's D call and was not checked against the DNA. TRBV21-1 represents a pseudogene. The CDR3 totals 16 residues. The CDR3 DNA reads as TGTGCCAGCAGCAAGGGGCGGGGGAATATCGCCGTTGGTGTGTACTTC. Its protein product is CASSKGRGNIAVGVYF.

This clonotype was recorded at least ten times. The CDR3 DNA reads as TGCAGCGTTGCCCCAGACAGGGGCGAGCAGTTCTTC. Its protein is CSVAPDRGEQFF. The rearrangement uses TRBV29-1 and TRBJ2-1; TRBD1 agrees at 8 bases. Unmatched junction bases numbered 6, after V lost 4 bases and J lost 10 bases. The V gene's germline CDR1 is SQVTM and CDR2 ANQGSEA. The CDR3 is made up of 12 amino acids.

The table lists this clonotype with a few counts. The chain employs TRBV28 and TRBJ1-4; D may be TRBD1 (5 bases). The V end lost 3 bases, the J end lost 6 bases, and 11 bases lay between the germline ends. The germline V gene has CDR1 MDHEN and CDR2 SYDVKM. This CDR3 is 14 amino acids long. The CDR3 protein is CASSFWQGDEKLFF. CDR3 sequence (DNA): TGTGCCAGCAGTTTTTGGCAGGGAGATGAAAAACTGTTTTTT.

Note on this clonotype: A much larger clone lies one base from this, so it may be a read error. This sequence joins TRBV2 and TRBJ2-1, with D possibly matching TRBD2 (5 bases). Deletions cut 5 bases from V and 1 base from J, with 9 bases between. This CDR3 spans 14 amino acids. Germline lookup yields CDR1 SNHLY and CDR2 FYNNEI. CDR3 DNA sequence: TGTGCCAGCAGTAAGGACTTATCCTACAATGAGCAGTTCTTC. Residues: CASSKDLSYNEQFF. Combining the CDR3 with reference TRBV2 and TRBJ2-1 gives the whole variable domain EPEVTQTPSHQVTQMGQEVILRCVPISNHLYFYWYRQILGQKVEFLVSFYNNEISEKSEIFDDQFSVERPDGSNFTLKIRSTKLEDSAMYFCASSKDLSYNEQFFGPGTRLTVL.

V usage is TRBV6-1 and J usage is TRBJ1-1, with a tentative D call TRBD1 (5 bases). The CDR3 is made up of 17 amino acids. The germline V and J ends were trimmed by 3 bases and 11 bases, with 28 bases remaining between them. Germline CDR1 reads MNHNS; CDR2 reads SASEGT. The CDR3 is CASSDLQVGQRRLGAFF. CDR3 in DNA: TGTGCCAGCAGTGATTTACAGGTTGGACAAAGGAGGTTGGGGGCTTTCTTT.

The rearrangement uses TRBV20-1 and TRBJ1-1; D is uncertain. The CDR3 runs 10 residues. The germline gives CDR1 DFQATT, CDR2 SNEGSKA (reference sequence). V gave up 6 bases and J gave up 7 bases, with 9 bases separating them. This CDR3 reads CSAQTFEAFF. CDR3 nucleotides: TGCAGTGCCCAGACCTTTGAAGCTTTCTTT.

This clonotype has at least ten counts. The chain has TRBV6-5 and TRBJ2-1; D is uncertain. The CDR3 extends over 13 amino acids. V lost 6 bases, J lost 4 bases, and 10 bases lay in between. Germline CDR1 MNHEY, CDR2 SVGAGI. DNA for the CDR3: TGTGCCAGCAGGGGGAACTCATACAATGAGCAGTTCTTC. Protein: CASRGNSYNEQFF.

This clonotype was counted ten times or more. The chain is built from TRBV29-1 and TRBJ1-4, with a tentative D call TRBD1 (5 bases). Germline V gene data show CDR1 as SQVTM and CDR2 as ANQGSEA. Trimming cost V 0 bases and J 8 bases, with 19 bases left between them. The CDR3 covers 16 residues. DNA of the CDR3: TGCAGCGTTGAAGATCAGTCGGGGCCAGGGAACGAAAAACTGTTTTTT. Translating gives CSVEDQSGPGNEKLFF.

The chain links TRBV20-1 to TRBJ2-2; D is unclear. This CDR3 comprises 14 residues. Germline V gene data show CDR1 as DFQATT and CDR2 as SNEGSKA (reference sequence). V was pared by 6 bases and J by 2 bases, with 13 bases between. The CDR3 DNA sequence: TGCAGTGCCGTTACCGTTAGAAACACCGGGGAGCTGTTTTTT. Protein sequence: CSAVTVRNTGELFF.

The table lists this clonotype with a few counts. The chain uses TRBV29-1 and TRBJ2-7, with a possible D match to TRBD2 (6 bases). This CDR3 comprises 15 residues. The V and J ends lost 2 bases and 0 bases respectively, with 14 bases between them. From germline, CDR1 is SQVTM and CDR2 ANQGSEA. The CDR3 nucleotides are TGCAGCGTTGAACTCCGGGACTCCATCTCCTACGAGCAGTACTTC. This gives the protein CSVELRDSISYEQYF.

This clonotype has only one observation. At one end, the junction sequence differs from germline, possibly due to a read error. The chain joins TRBV28 to TRBJ2-4, with D hard to call. The CDR3 sequence is 10 residues long. The germline CDR1 and CDR2 sequences are MDHEN and SYDVKM. This CDR3 reads CANSSNIQYF. CDR3 in DNA: TGTGCCAACAGTTCAAACATTCAGTACTTC.

The rearrangement uses TRBV11-2 and TRBJ2-5; 7 nucleotides agree with TRBD1. With the DNA end fitting TRBJ2-7 better, the J assignment may be wrong. This CDR3 has 15 residues. Per germline, CDR1 SGHAT and CDR2 FQNNGV. For the CDR3, the DNA is TGTGCCAGCAGCTTAGAGACAGGGAGAATCTACGAGCAGTACTTC. It specifies CASSLETGRIYEQYF.

This clonotype has more than one count but fewer than ten. The junction and the germline gene differ at one end; a read error may be behind it. The CDR3 loop is CSVLRFSYEQDF. As DNA, the CDR3 is TGCAGTGTTCTCCGCTTCTCCTACGAGCAGGACTTC. V and J are TRBV20-1 and TRBJ2-7, with D uncertain. Germline V lookup: CDR1 DFQATT, CDR2 SNEGSKA (reference sequence). The length of the CDR3 is 12 residues.

This chain uses TRBV29-1 with TRBJ1-2; unclear D gene. The CDR3 contains 11 residues. Germline CDR1 reads SQVTM; CDR2 reads ANQGSEA. The V end was cut by 3 bases, the J end by 7 bases, with 9 bases between. The CDR3 loop is CSVDGTGGYTF. CDR3 DNA: TGCAGCGTTGACGGAACCGGTGGCTACACCTTC.

The sample holds many counts of this clonotype. The chain couples TRBV20-1 to TRBJ1-5, with a weak D call TRBD1 (6 bases). V gave up 3 bases and J gave up 2 bases, with 20 bases separating them. Per the germline V gene, CDR1 is DFQATT and CDR2 is SNEGSKA (reference sequence). The CDR3 extends over 17 amino acids. The CDR3 is CSARKGGPYPGNQPQHF. In nucleotides, the CDR3 is TGCAGTGCTAGGAAGGGGGGACCCTACCCAGGCAATCAGCCCCAGCATTTT.

This clonotype has more than one count but fewer than ten. The chain couples TRBV7-9 to TRBJ2-1; 10 nucleotides line up with TRBD2. CDR3 size: 14 residues. CDR1 and CDR2 from the germline V gene are SEHNR and FQNEAQ (reference sequence). V dropped 3 bases and J dropped 6; count of bases not matched to a gene: 2. Here the CDR3 DNA reads TGTGCCAGCAGCTTTGCTAGCGGGGGCAATGAGCAGTTCTTC. Protein sequence: CASSFASGGNEQFF.